This T cell receptor (beta chain) was observed in a study of cytomegalovirus exposure and HLA in healthy donors. Study-level findings and limits: One variant, a missense change in DCLRE1C, was linked in a later analysis to TCR beta V- and J-gene trimming.

All the people who gave samples were healthy bone marrow donors. These donors counted as nominally healthy when sampled, but unrecorded immune exposures were likely. The PCR contained 60 Vbeta and 13 Jbeta primers. Using immunoSEQ multiplex PCR, the repertoire was profiled, and TCRdb retains in-frame clones only, with some absent. The sample lists a few hundred thousand clones, approximately 68% occurring once. Germline V gives CDR1 WNHNN, CDR2 SYGVQD (reference sequence). V shed 0 bases and J shed 5 bases, with 7 bases lying between them. The CDR3 contains 14 residues. This clone was recorded a few times. Antigen: not known.

The TCR originated in a woman in her twenties or thirties in good health and CMV-seronegative. V and J are TRBV10-1 and TRBJ2-2; possible D gene TRBD1, 6 bases. Sample: PBMCs. The CDR3, as DNA: TGCGCCAGCAGTGAGTCCGGGACAACCGGGGAGCTGTTTTTT. Translation gives CASSESGTTGELFF.